The clone carrying this T cell receptor (beta chain) was found many times. The data belong to a study of Graves' ophthalmopathy and Graves' hyperthyroidism. Study summary: The term stable hyperthyroidism indicated an absence of ophthalmopathy within 18 months of follow-up.

The CDR3 extends over 17 amino acids. Germline loops: CDR1 LNHNV, CDR2 YYDKDF (reference sequence). V shed 0 bases and J shed 0 bases, with 14 bases lying between them. RNA transcripts yielded amplified TCR beta CDR3 regions. Second-round multiplex PCR came after first-round RT-PCR with HTBI primers. TCRdb re-derived calls from the multiplex PCR reads in MiXCR, one entry per CDR3 protein. This table has over a million distinct CDR3 sequences, less than 45% appearing once. The chain links TRBV15 to TRBJ1-1; D not certain. Material: peripheral blood or thyroid tissue (not recorded which). The TCR was taken from an adult man with Graves' hyperthyroidism. DNA for the CDR3: TGTGCCACCAGCAGAGACGGCTTGGGCAGGATGAACACTGAAGCTTTCTTT. This codes for CATSRDGLGRMNTEAFF.